This T cell receptor (beta chain) stems from a study of Ad26.COV2.S vaccination and SARS-CoV-2 variants. Measured with immunoSEQ multiplex PCR; TCRdb has only the in-frame clones, and not every one. This sample has 200,000 to 300,000 clones, with 70% to 90% found just once. This clone occurred once. The treatment here: 15 to 20 received Ad26.COV2.S at low or high dose, single or two shots; 5 received placebo; per-sample allocation not given. Sampling took place 63 days after the first vaccine or placebo injection. This CDR3 comprises 12 residues. Trimming stripped 1 base from V and 5 bases from J, with 5 bases between. The germline CDR1 and CDR2 sequences are KGHSH and LQKENI.

This clonotype was obtained from a person between 18 and 59 years old who received the Ad26.COV2.S COVID-19 vaccine or a placebo. The V and J genes are TRBV18 and TRBJ1-1, with D hard to call. Specimen: peripheral blood, collected in a trial of Ad26.COV2.S vaccine versus placebo. CDR3 nucleotides: TGTGCCAGCTCACCACGGGCGACTGAAGCTTTCTTT. Its translation is CASSPRATEAFF. The whole variable domain, filled in from reference TRBV18 and TRBJ1-1, reads NAGVMQNPRHLVRRRGQEARLRCSPMKGHSHVYWYRQLPEEGLKFMVYLQKENIIDESGMPKERFSAEFPKEGPSILRIQQVVRGDSAAYFCASSPRATEAFFGQGTRLTVV.